This passage covers 27 T cell receptor beta chains from one sample sequenced in a study of CD8 T cells in ankylosing spondylitis. TCRdb independently ran MiXCR on the 5' RACE reads; one entry per CDR3 protein. The profile covers about 250,000 distinct CDR3 sequences, with 32% appearing a single time and around 4.2% taken by the ten largest. Sequencing was performed on blood, either unsorted or a sorted T cell fraction (not recorded which). The receptors were sampled from a male donor with ankylosing spondylitis or in good health (not recorded which).

This chain uses TRBV20-1 with TRBJ1-2, with a tentative D call TRBD1 (6 bases). Trimming took 3 bases from V and 3 from J, leaving 14 bases between them. The CDR3 loop spans 14 amino acids. Per the germline V gene, CDR1 is DFQATT and CDR2 is SNEGSKA (reference sequence). CDR3 loop: CSASWPKGDYGYTF. The CDR3 coding sequence is TGCAGTGCTAGCTGGCCGAAGGGGGACTATGGCTACACCTTC.

J is TRBJ2-3 and V is TRBV27; TRBD2 agrees at 8 bases. Trimming cost V 5 bases and J 1 base; bases outside gene matches: 11. CDR1 and CDR2 (germline): MNHEY, SMNVEV (reference sequence). The CDR3 is 17 residues long. CDR3 amino acids: CASSPYLARGGTDTQYF. The DNA for the CDR3 is TGTGCCAGCAGTCCCTATTTGGCGCGGGGGGGCACAGATACGCAGTATTTT.

This clonotype appeared a few times. The V gene is TRBV20-1, the J gene TRBJ1-1; D unresolved. The CDR3 has 12 residues. In germline, CDR1 is DFQATT, CDR2 SNEGSKA (reference sequence). The V and J ends lost 1 base and 5 bases respectively, with 8 bases between them. The CDR3 loop reads CSARGAGTEAFF. DNA of the CDR3: TGCAGTGCTAGAGGGGCGGGTACTGAAGCTTTCTTT.

The chain has TRBV29-1 and TRBJ1-3; D is possibly TRBD1 (5 bases). CDR3 length: 15 amino acids. The germline V gene encodes CDR1 SQVTM and CDR2 ANQGSEA. Trimming took off 7 bases at V and 0 bases at J, with 16 bases between the two ends. The DNA of the CDR3 is TGCAGCGCCCTGGACACTGGGCACTCTGGAAACACCATATATTTT. Amino acids: CSALDTGHSGNTIYF. Full variable domain (remainder filled in from reference TRBV29-1 and TRBJ1-3): SAVISQKPSRDICQRGTSLTIQCQVDSQVTMMFWYRQQPGQSLTLIATANQGSEATYESGFVIDKFPISRPNLTFSTLTVSNMSPEDSSIYLCSALDTGHSGNTIYFGEGSWLTVV.

This clonotype was observed a handful of times. The gene calls are TRBV7-6 and TRBJ2-5, with a weak D call TRBD2 (6 bases). V shed 7 bases and J shed 1 base, with 16 bases lying between them. The CDR3 sequence is 15 residues long. Germline CDR1 and CDR2: SGHVS and FNYEAQ. The CDR3 is CASKRRGGVQETQYF. The CDR3 coding sequence is TGTGCCAGCAAGCGTAGGGGCGGGGTCCAAGAGACCCAGTACTTC.

This clonotype has a handful of counts. This chain links TRBV28 with TRBJ2-3, with 7 bases aligning to TRBD2. The CDR3 sequence is 16 residues long. The germline V gene has CDR1 MDHEN and CDR2 SYDVKM. After removal of 5 bases from V and 4 bases from J, the junction contained 12 bases not matched to a gene. The CDR3 nucleotides are TGTGCCAGCAGTCTTCCCGCGGCGGGGGTCTCAGATACGCAGTATTTT. This sequence encodes CASSLPAAGVSDTQYF. The variable domain in full, completed from reference TRBV28 and TRBJ2-3, reads DVKVTQSSRYLVKRTGEKVFLECVQDMDHENMFWYRQDPGLGLRLIYFSYDVKMKEKGDIPEGYSVSREKKERFSLILESASTNQTSMYLCASSLPAAGVSDTQYFGPGTRLTVL.

This clonotype was found a few times. The V gene is TRBV12-3 or TRBV12-4, the J gene TRBJ2-1; D is ambiguous. The CDR3 is 12 residues long. The V end was cut by 6 bases, the J end by 10 bases, with 13 bases between. The CDR3 sequence: CASSPRAYEQFF. The CDR3 nucleotides read TGTGCCAGCAGCCCCCGGGCATACGAGCAGTTCTTC.

This clonotype appeared many times. The chain joins TRBV29-1 to TRBJ1-2, with D possibly being TRBD1 (6 bases). Per germline, CDR1 SQVTM and CDR2 ANQGSEA. The CDR3 length is 10 residues. Trimming shortened V by 0 bases and J by 14 bases, and 10 bases separated the two germline ends. The CDR3 reads CSVEDSQGTF. DNA for the CDR3: TGCAGCGTTGAAGATTCCCAGGGGACCTTC.

The J gene is TRBJ1-4, the V gene TRBV7-9, with 8 bases aligning to TRBD1. Germline V gene sequence: CDR1 SEHNR, CDR2 FQNEAQ (reference sequence). This CDR3 spans 15 amino acids. V shed 4 bases, J shed 7 bases, and the junction held 8 bases outside the gene matches. The CDR3 bases are TGTGCCAGCAGCTCCGCAGGGGGCGGTGGTGAAAAACTGTTTTTT. Translating it yields CASSSAGGGGEKLFF.

This clonotype was seen repeatedly, ten times or more. The chain is built from TRBV29-1 and TRBJ2-1; D unresolved. The V and J ends lost 4 bases and 9 bases respectively, with 16 bases between them. The CDR3 contains 13 residues. Germline V gene lookup returns CDR1 SQVTM and CDR2 ANQGSEA. CDR3 in DNA: TGCAGCGTTGCTCGAGATGATTGGGGTGAGCAGTTCTTC. Its translation: CSVARDDWGEQFF.

The CDR3 nucleotides are TGTGCCACCAGTGATCCGAGGCGGGGAGGGGAAGATACGCAGTATTTT. It specifies CATSDPRRGGEDTQYF. V usage is TRBV24-1 and J usage is TRBJ2-3; 7 bases are a match to TRBD2. Trimming at V came to 3 bases and at J to 5 bases, leaving 10 bases not matched to a gene. CDR1 is KGHDR and CDR2 is SFDVKD in the germline V gene. The CDR3 is made up of 16 amino acids.

V gene TRBV12-3 or TRBV12-4 combines with J gene TRBJ1-1, with TRBD1 as a possible D gene (6 bases). The CDR3 has 16 amino acids. V dropped 5 bases and J dropped 0 bases, with 16 bases sitting between them. The CDR3 nucleotides read TGTGCCAGCAGTACGGACAGAGGTCATTTGAACACTGAAGCTTTCTTT. It codes for CASSTDRGHLNTEAFF.

This clonotype was detected only a few times. The V call is TRBV29-1, the J call TRBJ2-4; tentative D call: TRBD2 (6 bases). CDR3 length: 13 amino acids. Germline values: CDR1 SQVTM, CDR2 ANQGSEA. The V end lost 6 bases, the J end lost 0 bases, and 9 bases lay between the germline ends. CDR3 DNA sequence: TGCAGCGTGATGGGACTAGCCAAAAACATTCAGTACTTC. Its translation: CSVMGLAKNIQYF.

This clonotype was seen a few times. V gene TRBV12-3 or TRBV12-4 combines with J gene TRBJ2-3; no reliable D call. This CDR3 has 11 residues. The V end was cut by 5 bases, the J end by 4 bases, with 4 bases between. The CDR3 sequence: CASSDADTQYF. The DNA of the CDR3 is TGTGCCAGCAGTGATGCAGATACGCAGTATTTT.

This chain links TRBV12-3 or TRBV12-4 with TRBJ2-2; tentative D call: TRBD2 (5 bases). The CDR3 is 14 residues long. V was cut by 4 bases and J by 3 bases, with 9 bases left in between. CDR3 residues: CASSSAGDTGELFF. CDR3 nucleotide sequence: TGTGCCAGCAGTTCCGCGGGCGACACCGGGGAGCTGTTTTTT.

This clonotype was observed a handful of times. V is TRBV12-3 or TRBV12-4 and J is TRBJ2-5; D is undetermined. The V gene lost 1 base and the J gene lost 9 bases, with 9 bases spanning the gap. This CDR3 region has 12 residues. The CDR3 coding sequence is TGTGCCAGCAGTTTAGAGCTAGTCGCCCAGTACTTC. It translates to CASSLELVAQYF.

The chain combines TRBV29-1 with TRBJ2-3; D could derive from TRBD1 or TRBD2 (5 bases each). In germline, CDR1 is SQVTM, CDR2 ANQGSEA. This CDR3 has 14 residues. Between the trimmed V and J ends, which lost 2 bases and 6 bases, there was a span of 15 bases. The CDR3 DNA follows: TGCAGCGTTGAACAGGGTCACCGAGGGGATACGCAGTATTTT. Translating it yields CSVEQGHRGDTQYF.

There are a few counts of this clonotype. V is TRBV20-1 and J is TRBJ1-1, with D possibly TRBD1 on 5 matching bases. This CDR3 has 14 amino acids. Germline CDR1 and CDR2: DFQATT and SNEGSKA (reference sequence). Trimming left V 0 bases short and J 9 bases short, with 17 bases between. CDR3 bases: TGCAGTGCTAGAGAACCCGGGGCTGAGGTCCAAGCTTTCTTT. This codes for CSAREPGAEVQAFF.

V and J are TRBV5-5 and TRBJ1-2, with D unresolved. CDR1 and CDR2 (germline): SGHKS, YYEKEE (reference sequence). The CDR3 is 13 amino acids. Deletions cut 4 bases from V and 6 bases from J, with 13 bases between. The CDR3 region has the DNA TGTGCCAGCAGCCCTGGGCTCGTCGATGGCTACACCTTC. Its translation is CASSPGLVDGYTF.

The J gene is TRBJ2-5, the V gene TRBV20-1; D not resolved. V lost 0 bases, J lost 5 bases, and 13 bases lay in between. Looked up from germline, CDR1 is DFQATT and CDR2 is SNEGSKA (reference sequence). CDR3 length: 14 amino acids. For the CDR3, the DNA is TGCAGTGCTAGAGATTTCGCGGAGCTGGAGACCCAGTACTTC. It specifies CSARDFAELETQYF.

This clonotype was recorded a few times. V and J are TRBV4-2 and TRBJ2-3, with 12 bases identical to TRBD2. The CDR3 has 18 residues. Germline-derived CDR1 and CDR2 are LGHNA and YNFKEQ. Trimming at V came to 0 bases and at J to 4 bases, leaving 8 bases not matched to a gene. The CDR3 DNA reads as TGTGCCAGCAGCCAAGAGGAGGCTAGCGGGGGGGTGTCAGATACGCAGTATTTT. Amino acids: CASSQEEASGGVSDTQYF.

The gene calls are TRBV9 and TRBJ1-5; tentative D call: TRBD1 (6 bases). CDR3 size: 14 residues. CDR1 and CDR2 from the germline V gene are SGDLS and YYNGEE. The V end was cut by 4 bases, the J end by 3 bases, with 11 bases between. The CDR3 loop is CASSSWGHNQPQHF. As DNA, the CDR3 is TGTGCCAGCAGCTCATGGGGACACAATCAGCCCCAGCATTTT.

This clonotype was seen more than once but under ten times. The chain joins TRBV20-1 to TRBJ2-1, with TRBD1 matching 7 bases. Germline CDR1 DFQATT, CDR2 SNEGSKA (reference sequence). Unmatched junction bases numbered 10, after V lost 6 bases and J lost 5 bases. CDR3 length: 14 amino acids. The CDR3 sequence: CSAKEGTVHNEQFF. The CDR3 DNA reads TGCAGTGCCAAAGAGGGGACAGTCCACAATGAGCAGTTCTTC.

This clonotype showed up just a few times. This sequence joins TRBV6-5 and TRBJ1-1; tentatively, D is TRBD1 (5 bases). Germline loops: CDR1 MNHEY, CDR2 SVGAGI. The CDR3 totals 15 residues. V lost 0 bases to trimming and J lost 3 bases, with 11 bases between them. The CDR3 is CASSYSGVGDTEAFF. The CDR3 nucleotides read TGTGCCAGCAGTTACTCAGGGGTTGGGGACACTGAAGCTTTCTTT.

DNA of the CDR3: TGTGCCTGGAGTGCGGGAGCGGACACTGAAGCTTTCTTT. It translates to CAWSAGADTEAFF. This chain uses TRBV30 with TRBJ1-1; D not resolved. The V gene's germline CDR1 is GTSNPN and CDR2 SVGIG (reference sequence). The CDR3 runs 13 residues. Trimming removed 1 base from V and 3 bases from J, with 9 bases in between.

This clonotype has more than one count but fewer than ten. The chain carries TRBV20-1 and TRBJ2-5; D unresolved. The CDR3 has 10 residues. Germline V lookup: CDR1 DFQATT, CDR2 SNEGSKA (reference sequence). Trimming took 3 bases from V and 7 from J, leaving 6 bases between them. The CDR3 loop is CSASWPTQYF. The CDR3 region has the DNA TGCAGTGCTAGTTGGCCGACCCAGTACTTC.

The table lists this clonotype with a few counts. The chain recombines TRBV29-1 with TRBJ2-4; D possibly corresponds to TRBD2 (5 bases). Germline V lookup: CDR1 SQVTM, CDR2 ANQGSEA. The CDR3 covers 15 residues. Trimming shortened V by 7 bases and J by 0 bases, and 16 bases separated the two germline ends. This chain's CDR3 is CSGWGSVPAKNIQYF. As DNA, the CDR3 is TGCAGCGGTTGGGGTAGCGTTCCAGCCAAAAACATTCAGTACTTC.